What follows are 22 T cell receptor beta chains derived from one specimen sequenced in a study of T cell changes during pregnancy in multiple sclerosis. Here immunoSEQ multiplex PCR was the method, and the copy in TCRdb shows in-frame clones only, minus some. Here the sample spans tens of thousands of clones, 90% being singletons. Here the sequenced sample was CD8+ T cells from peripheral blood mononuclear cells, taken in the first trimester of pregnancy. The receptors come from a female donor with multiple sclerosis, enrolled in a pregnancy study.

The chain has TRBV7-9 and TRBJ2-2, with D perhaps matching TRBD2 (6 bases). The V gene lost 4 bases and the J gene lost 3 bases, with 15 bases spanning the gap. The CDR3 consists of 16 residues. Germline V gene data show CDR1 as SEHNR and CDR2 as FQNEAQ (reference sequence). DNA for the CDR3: TGTGCCAGCAGCTCGCAGACTAGACGCCACACCGGGGAGCTGTTTTTT. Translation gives CASSSQTRRHTGELFF.

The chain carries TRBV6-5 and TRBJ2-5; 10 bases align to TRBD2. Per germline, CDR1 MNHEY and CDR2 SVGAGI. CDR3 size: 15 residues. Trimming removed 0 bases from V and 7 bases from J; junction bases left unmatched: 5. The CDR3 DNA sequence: TGTGCCAGCAGTTACTCTAGCGGGAGGTCCGGGACCCAGTACTTC. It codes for CASSYSSGRSGTQYF.

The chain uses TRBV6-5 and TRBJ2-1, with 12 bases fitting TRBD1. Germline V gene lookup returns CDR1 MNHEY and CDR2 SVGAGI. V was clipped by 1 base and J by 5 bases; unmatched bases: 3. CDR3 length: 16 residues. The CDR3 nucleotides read TGTGCCAGCAGTTACTTCGGGACAGGGGGCAACAATGAGCAGTTCTTC. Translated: CASSYFGTGGNNEQFF.

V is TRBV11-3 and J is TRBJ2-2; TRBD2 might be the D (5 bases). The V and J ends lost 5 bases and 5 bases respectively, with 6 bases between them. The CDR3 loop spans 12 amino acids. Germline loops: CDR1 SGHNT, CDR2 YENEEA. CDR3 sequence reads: CASSGSTGELFF. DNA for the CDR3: TGTGCCAGCAGCGGGAGTACCGGGGAGCTGTTTTTT.

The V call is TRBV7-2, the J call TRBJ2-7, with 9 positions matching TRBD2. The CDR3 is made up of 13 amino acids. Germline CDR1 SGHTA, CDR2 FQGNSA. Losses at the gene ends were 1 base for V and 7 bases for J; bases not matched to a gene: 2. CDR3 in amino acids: CASSLGSGREQYF. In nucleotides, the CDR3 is TGTGCCAGCAGCTTAGGAAGCGGGAGGGAGCAGTACTTC. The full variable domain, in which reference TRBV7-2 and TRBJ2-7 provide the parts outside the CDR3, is GAGVSQSPSNKVTEKGKDVELRCDPISGHTALYWYRQSLGQGLEFLIYFQGNSAPDKSGLPSDRFSAERTGGSVSTLTIQRTQQEDSAVYLCASSLGSGREQYFGPGTRLTVT.

CDR3 residues: CASSLAGREQFF. CDR3 DNA: TGTGCCAGCAGCCTAGCGGGACGTGAGCAGTTCTTC. This chain joins TRBV27 and TRBJ2-1; 9 positions match TRBD2. V lost 6 bases to trimming and J lost 9 bases; unmatched junction nucleotides: 3. This CDR3 contains 12 residues. CDR1 and CDR2 from the germline V gene are MNHEY and SMNVEV (reference sequence).

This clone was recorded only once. For the CDR3, the DNA is TGTGCCAGCAGCGCCCAGGGGGTAGGCTACGAGCAGTACTTC. It yields the protein CASSAQGVGYEQYF. The chain uses TRBV5-4 and TRBJ2-7; 7 nucleotides match TRBD1. This CDR3 region has 14 residues. J lost 3 bases, V lost 4 bases, and 7 bases had no gene match. Germline V gene sequence: CDR1 SGHNT, CDR2 YYREEE (reference sequence).

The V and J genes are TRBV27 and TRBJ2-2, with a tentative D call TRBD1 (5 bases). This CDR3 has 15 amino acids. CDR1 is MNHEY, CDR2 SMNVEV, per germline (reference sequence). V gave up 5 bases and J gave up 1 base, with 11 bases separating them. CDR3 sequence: CASSLTGLNTGELFF. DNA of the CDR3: TGTGCCAGCAGTCTAACAGGTTTGAACACCGGGGAGCTGTTTTTT.

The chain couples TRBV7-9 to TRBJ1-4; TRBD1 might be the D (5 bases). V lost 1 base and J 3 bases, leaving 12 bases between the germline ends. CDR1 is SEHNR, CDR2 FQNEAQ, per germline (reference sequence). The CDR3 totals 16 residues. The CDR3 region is CASSLVAGLANEKLFF. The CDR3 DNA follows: TGTGCCAGCAGCTTAGTTGCAGGGTTGGCTAATGAAAAACTGTTTTTT.

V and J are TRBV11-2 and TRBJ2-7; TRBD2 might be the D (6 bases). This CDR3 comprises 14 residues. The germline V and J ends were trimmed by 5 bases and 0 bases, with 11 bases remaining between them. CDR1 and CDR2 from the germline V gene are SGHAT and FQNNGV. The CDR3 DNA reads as TGTGCCAGCAGCCTACGGGGGATCTCCTACGAGCAGTACTTC. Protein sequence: CASSLRGISYEQYF.

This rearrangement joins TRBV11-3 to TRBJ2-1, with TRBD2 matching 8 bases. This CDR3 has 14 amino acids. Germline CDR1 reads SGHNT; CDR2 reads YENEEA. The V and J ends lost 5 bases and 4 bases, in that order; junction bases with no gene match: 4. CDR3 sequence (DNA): TGTGCCAGCAGCCTTAGCGGGATTTACAATGAGCAGTTCTTC. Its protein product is CASSLSGIYNEQFF.

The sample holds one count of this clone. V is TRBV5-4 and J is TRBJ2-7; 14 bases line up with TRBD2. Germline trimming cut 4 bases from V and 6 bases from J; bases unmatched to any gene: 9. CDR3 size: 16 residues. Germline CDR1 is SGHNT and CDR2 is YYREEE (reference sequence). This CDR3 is CASSPPGTSGSSEQYF. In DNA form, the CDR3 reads TGTGCCAGCAGCCCCCCCGGGACTAGCGGGAGTTCCGAGCAGTACTTC.

The chain's CDR3 is CASSERTGSYNEQFF. CDR3 coding DNA: TGTGCCAGCAGTGAACGGACAGGGAGTTACAATGAGCAGTTCTTC. The J gene is TRBJ2-1, the V gene TRBV6-1; 8 bases agree with TRBD1. This CDR3 is 15 amino acids long. Germline V gives CDR1 MNHNS, CDR2 SASEGT. Trimming removed 2 bases from V and 4 bases from J; junction bases left unmatched: 4.

The CDR3 spells CASSFDPIGGNTGELFF. The CDR3 bases are TGTGCCAGCAGTTTCGACCCGATCGGCGGGAACACCGGGGAGCTGTTTTTT. The chain links TRBV28 to TRBJ2-2, with D unresolved. This CDR3 has 17 amino acids. Germline V lookup: CDR1 MDHEN, CDR2 SYDVKM. V was pared by 3 bases and J by 1 base, with 15 bases between.

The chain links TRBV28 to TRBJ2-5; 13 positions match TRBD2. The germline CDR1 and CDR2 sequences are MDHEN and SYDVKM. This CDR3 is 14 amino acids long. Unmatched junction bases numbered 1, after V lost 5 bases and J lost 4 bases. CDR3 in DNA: TGTGCCAGCAGTACTAGCGGGAGGGGAGAGACCCAGTACTTC. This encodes CASSTSGRGETQYF.

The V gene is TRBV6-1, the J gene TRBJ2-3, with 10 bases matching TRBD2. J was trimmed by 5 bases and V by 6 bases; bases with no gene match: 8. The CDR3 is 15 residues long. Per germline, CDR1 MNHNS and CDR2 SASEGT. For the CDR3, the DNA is TGTGCCAGCAGAAGCGGGACTAGCGTACTAGATACGCAGTATTTT. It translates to CASRSGTSVLDTQYF.

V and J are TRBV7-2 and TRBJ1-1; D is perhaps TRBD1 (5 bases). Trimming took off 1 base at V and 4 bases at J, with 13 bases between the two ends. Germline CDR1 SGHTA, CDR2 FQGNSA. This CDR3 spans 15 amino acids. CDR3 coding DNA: TGTGCCAGCAGCTTAGTCCAGGGTTCGGGCACTGAAGCTTTCTTT. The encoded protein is CASSLVQGSGTEAFF.

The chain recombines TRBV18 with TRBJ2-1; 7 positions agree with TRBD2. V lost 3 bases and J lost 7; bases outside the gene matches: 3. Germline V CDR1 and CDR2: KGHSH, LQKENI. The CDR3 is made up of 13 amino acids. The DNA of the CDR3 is TGTGCCAGCTCACCTGTCGGGGGGAATGAGCAGTTCTTC. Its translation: CASSPVGGNEQFF. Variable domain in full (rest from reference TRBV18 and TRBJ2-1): NAGVMQNPRHLVRRRGQEARLRCSPMKGHSHVYWYRQLPEEGLKFMVYLQKENIIDESGMPKERFSAEFPKEGPSILRIQQVVRGDSAAYFCASSPVGGNEQFFGPGTRLTVL.

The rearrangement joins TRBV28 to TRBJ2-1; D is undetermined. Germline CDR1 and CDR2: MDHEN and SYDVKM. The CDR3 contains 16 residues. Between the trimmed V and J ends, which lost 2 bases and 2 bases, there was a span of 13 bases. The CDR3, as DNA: TGTGCCAGCAGTTTAGACGGGTTCATCCCCTACAATGAGCAGTTCTTC. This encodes CASSLDGFIPYNEQFF. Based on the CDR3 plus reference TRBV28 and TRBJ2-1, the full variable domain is DVKVTQSSRYLVKRTGEKVFLECVQDMDHENMFWYRQDPGLGLRLIYFSYDVKMKEKGDIPEGYSVSREKKERFSLILESASTNQTSMYLCASSLDGFIPYNEQFFGPGTRLTVL.

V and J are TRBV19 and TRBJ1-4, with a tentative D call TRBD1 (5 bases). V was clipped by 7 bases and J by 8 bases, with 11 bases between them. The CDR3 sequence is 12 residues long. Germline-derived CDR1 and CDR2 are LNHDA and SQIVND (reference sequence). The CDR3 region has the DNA TGTGCCAGTACTTCAGGGTTCGAAAAACTGTTTTTT. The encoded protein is CASTSGFEKLFF.

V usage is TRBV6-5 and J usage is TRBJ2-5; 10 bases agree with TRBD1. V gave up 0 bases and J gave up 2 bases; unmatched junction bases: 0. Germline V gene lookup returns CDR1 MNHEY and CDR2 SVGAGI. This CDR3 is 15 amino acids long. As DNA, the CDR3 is TGTGCCAGCAGTTACTCGGACAGGGGGCAAGAGACCCAGTACTTC. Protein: CASSYSDRGQETQYF.

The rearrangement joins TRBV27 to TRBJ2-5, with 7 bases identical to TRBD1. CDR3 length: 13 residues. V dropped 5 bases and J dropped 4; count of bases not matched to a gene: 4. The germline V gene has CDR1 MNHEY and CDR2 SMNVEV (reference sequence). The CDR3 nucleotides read TGTGCCAGCAGTCCACAGGGGTTAGAGACCCAGTACTTC. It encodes CASSPQGLETQYF.